This T cell receptor beta chain stems from a study of cytomegalovirus exposure and HLA in healthy donors. The overall study: An analysis done earlier identified approximately 120 million unique TCR beta sequences from about 179 million T cells. Study results and caveats: According to a later analysis, donors in an Asian-associated ancestry cluster reportedly had fewer N-insertions than the approximately 670-donor mean. Earlier findings revealed that most TCR beta V segments proved productive either about 87% or about 30% of the time. In a later analysis, HLA-C alleles had the fewest associated TCRs, DRB1 alleles the most.

On this clone: The antigen is not known.

PCR involved 60 Vbeta and 13 Jbeta primers. The assay was immunoSEQ multiplex PCR, and TCRdb's table has in-frame clones only and misses some. Its table lists 100,000 to 150,000 clones. Trimming took 5 bases from V and 5 from J; bases not matched to a gene: 11. CDR3 length: 17 amino acids. CDR1 and CDR2 (germline): SGHRS, YFSETQ. The source of this sequence is a man between 35 and 55 years old in good health and CMV-seronegative. The V and J genes are TRBV5-1 and TRBJ2-3, with 13 bases lining up with TRBD2. What was sequenced was PBMCs. The CDR3 bases are TGCGCCAGCAGTCTTACTAGCGGGAGGGCCCTCGGAGATACGCAGTATTTT. Translating it yields CASSLTSGRALGDTQYF.